This TCR beta chain was identified during a study of blood T cell repertoires in COVID-19. Background on the study: Sample material is recorded as cDNA or gDNA derived from T cells, B-cell-depleted T cells, or PBMCs.

Under the authors' procedure: Estimation of nucleated cell counts was performed using reference gene primer amplification. Some clones are missing from TCRdb's copy, which holds only in-frame ones; the method was immunoSEQ multiplex PCR. V and J calls and clone size are given by that table; D and trimming were obtained from the DNA. Of about 240,000 clones in the sample, roughly 91% are singletons; the top ten hold around 0.99%. Input material: peripheral blood. The sequence was collected from a woman aged 40-49 years who had recovered from COVID-19.

CDR3 loop: CRWGGGTEAFF. In DNA form, the CDR3 reads TGCAGGTGGGGAGGAGGGACTGAAGCTTTCTTT. The V gene is TRBV20-1, the J gene TRBJ1-1; no clear D. From germline, CDR1 is DFQATT and CDR2 SNEGSKA (reference sequence). The CDR3 loop spans 11 amino acids.